The 27 T cell receptor beta chains below come from one sample, sequenced in a study of shared T cell receptors in the human thymus. Profiled with immunoSEQ multiplex PCR; TCRdb holds only in-frame clones, not every one. The table lists 500,000 to 550,000 clones, about 84% of them singletons. The sample also formed part of further work on human thymus T cells.

Specimen: thymocytes. These receptors all come from a boy in the first two years of life with a congenital heart defect.

This chain joins TRBV5-4 and TRBJ1-2, with D possibly matching TRBD1 (6 bases). The CDR3 is made up of 13 amino acids. V was cut by 4 bases and J by 5 bases, with 12 bases left in between. The germline gives CDR1 SGHNT, CDR2 YYREEE (reference sequence). The CDR3 sequence: CASSRQGSYGYTF. The CDR3 DNA is TGTGCCAGCAGCCGGCAGGGGAGTTATGGCTACACCTTC.

The V call is TRBV27, the J call TRBJ1-1; the D is unclear. Per germline, CDR1 MNHEY and CDR2 SMNVEV (reference sequence). The CDR3 runs 15 residues. Trimming took off 4 bases at V and 3 bases at J, with 15 bases between the two ends. CDR3 sequence: CASSSLREADTEAFF. The CDR3 nucleotides are TGTGCCAGCAGTTCCCTGAGGGAGGCAGACACTGAAGCTTTCTTT.

V is TRBV27 and J is TRBJ2-3; 14 bases agree with TRBD2. This CDR3 has 18 amino acids. V trimming: 3 bases; J trimming: 1 base; junction bases outside the gene matches: 6. Germline V gene sequence: CDR1 MNHEY, CDR2 SMNVEV (reference sequence). CDR3 region: CASSFRGLAGVGTDTQYF. The CDR3 DNA reads as TGTGCCAGCAGTTTTAGGGGACTAGCGGGAGTAGGCACAGATACGCAGTATTTT.

CDR3 amino acids: CASRYQGDRQVEQYF. The CDR3 DNA is TGTGCCAGCAGATACCAGGGGGACAGGCAGGTCGAGCAGTACTTC. The rearrangement uses TRBV28 and TRBJ2-7; 8 nucleotides agree with TRBD1. The CDR3 length is 15 residues. V lost 6 bases, J lost 6 bases, and 13 bases stayed unmatched. CDR1 and CDR2 from the germline V gene are MDHEN and SYDVKM.

The chain links TRBV27 to TRBJ2-1; TRBD2 matches at 10 bases. The trim removed 4 bases at V and 15 bases at J, leaving 12 bases unmatched. The germline V gene encodes CDR1 MNHEY and CDR2 SMNVEV (reference sequence). The CDR3 runs 14 residues. The CDR3 DNA reads TGTGCCAGCAGTTGGCAGCGGGAGGGCCTGAAGATGTTCTTC. It codes for CASSWQREGLKMFF.

This chain connects TRBV10-3 to TRBJ2-3, with D possibly being TRBD2 (5 bases). The CDR3 extends over 13 amino acids. From germline, CDR1 is ENHRY and CDR2 SYGVKD. V lost 7 bases and J lost 4, with 12 bases in between. The CDR3 DNA follows: TGTGCCATCACTTCCCCGCGGGCAGATACGCAGTATTTT. Amino acids: CAITSPRADTQYF.

The V call is TRBV19, the J call TRBJ2-3; a possible D gene is TRBD2 (5 bases). Trimming cost V 6 bases and J 0 bases, with 16 bases left between them. This CDR3 region has 16 residues. Germline V gene data show CDR1 as LNHDA and CDR2 as SQIVND (reference sequence). The CDR3 DNA follows: TGTGCCAGTAGATCACGACGAGGGCCTAGCACAGATACGCAGTATTTT. The encoded protein is CASRSRRGPSTDTQYF. Full variable domain (missing parts from reference TRBV19 and TRBJ2-3): DGGITQSPKYLFRKEGQNVTLSCEQNLNHDAMYWYRQDPGQGLRLIYYSQIVNDFQKGDIAEGYSVSREKKESFPLTVTSAQKNPTAFYLCASRSRRGPSTDTQYFGPGTRLTVL.

This chain links TRBV6-5 with TRBJ1-1; 7 bases are a match to TRBD1. The CDR3 is 14 residues long. Germline assignment: CDR1 MNHEY and CDR2 SVGAGI. J lost 0 bases, V lost 7 bases, and 5 bases had no gene match. CDR3 coding DNA: TGTGCCAGCACGCCCAGGGGGGTGAACACTGAAGCTTTCTTT. It yields the protein CASTPRGVNTEAFF.

V and J are TRBV7-2 and TRBJ1-5; 7 nucleotides line up with TRBD1. Germline assignment: CDR1 SGHTA and CDR2 FQGNSA. After removal of 1 base from V and 4 bases from J, the junction contained 4 bases not matched to a gene. The length of the CDR3 is 15 residues. The CDR3, as DNA: TGTGCCAGCAGCTTAGACAGGGGCTCAAATCAGCCCCAGCATTTT. Amino acids: CASSLDRGSNQPQHF.

The chain uses TRBV11-2 and TRBJ1-1; D not resolved. Germline CDR1 and CDR2: SGHAT and FQNNGV. The CDR3 has 16 amino acids. V was clipped by 5 bases and J by 7 bases, with 23 bases between them. CDR3 region: CASSTTPPTGRDEAFF. The DNA of the CDR3 is TGTGCCAGCAGCACCACTCCTCCGACGGGGAGGGATGAAGCTTTCTTT.

The sample holds one count of this clone. The chain joins TRBV20-1 to TRBJ2-5; D may be TRBD1 (5 bases). The J call may be faulty, since TRBJ2-7 better matches the DNA end. The CDR3 has 10 residues. CDR1 is DFQATT, CDR2 SNEGSKA, per germline (reference sequence). The CDR3 DNA reads TGCAGTTCGACAGCCTACGAGCAGTACTTC. It codes for CSSTAYEQYF.

The gene calls are TRBV6-5 and TRBJ2-1, with 7 nucleotides matching TRBD2. V trimming: 0 bases; J trimming: 9 bases; junction bases outside the gene matches: 8. The CDR3 is 15 residues long. CDR1 is MNHEY, CDR2 SVGAGI, per germline. In nucleotides, the CDR3 is TGTGCCAGCAGTTACTCAGCGGGACCACCCGGTGAGCAGTTCTTC. It encodes CASSYSAGPPGEQFF.

This chain connects TRBV5-6 to TRBJ2-1; TRBD2 matches at 7 bases. Per the germline V gene, CDR1 is SGHDT and CDR2 is YYEEEE. The CDR3 length is 16 residues. Trimming at V came to 3 bases and at J to 7 bases, leaving 13 bases not matched to a gene. The chain's CDR3 is CASSSREGRRRNEQFF. The CDR3 DNA sequence: TGTGCCAGCAGCTCAAGGGAGGGGAGAAGGAGGAATGAGCAGTTCTTC.

The gene calls are TRBV15 and TRBJ1-1, with 9 bases fitting TRBD1. The CDR3 is made up of 14 amino acids. Trimming at V came to 0 bases and at J to 8 bases, leaving 4 bases not matched to a gene. Germline loops: CDR1 LNHNV, CDR2 YYDKDF (reference sequence). CDR3 nucleotide sequence: TGTGCCACCAGCAGAGACCAGACAGGGGGAGAAGCTTTCTTT. Its protein is CATSRDQTGGEAFF.

The chain carries TRBV11-2 and TRBJ1-2, with D uncertain. The CDR3 consists of 16 residues. V dropped 5 bases and J dropped 2 bases, with 18 bases sitting between them. The germline V gene encodes CDR1 SGHAT and CDR2 FQNNGV. The CDR3 DNA reads as TGTGCCAGCAGCATCGGAGGCCGGCCCGTCAACTATGGCTACACCTTC. It yields the protein CASSIGGRPVNYGYTF.

The gene calls are TRBV28 and TRBJ1-4; 7 positions agree with TRBD1. CDR1 and CDR2 (germline): MDHEN, SYDVKM. The CDR3 runs 16 residues. The V gene end was trimmed by 3 bases and the J gene end by 3 bases; junction bases not matched to a gene: 7. The CDR3, as DNA: TGTGCCAGCAGTTTCCGGCGACAGGGACCTAATGAAAAACTGTTTTTT. It yields the protein CASSFRRQGPNEKLFF.

The V call is TRBV11-2, the J call TRBJ2-1; 9 bases are shared with TRBD2. The CDR3 is made up of 13 amino acids. Germline CDR1 is SGHAT and CDR2 is FQNNGV. The V and J ends lost 4 bases and 6 bases, in that order; junction bases with no gene match: 1. The CDR3: CASSSTSGNEQFF. CDR3 sequence (DNA): TGTGCCAGCAGCTCGACTAGCGGCAATGAGCAGTTCTTC.

The gene calls are TRBV12-5 and TRBJ2-3; a weak D match, TRBD1 (6 bases). V was trimmed by 1 base and J by 0 bases, leaving 11 bases between them. This CDR3 is 16 amino acids long. Germline loops: CDR1 LGHNT, CDR2 FRNRAP. For the CDR3, the DNA is TGTGCTAGTGGTTTGGGGGCAGGGGACAGCACAGATACGCAGTATTTT. This codes for CASGLGAGDSTDTQYF.

A few counts support this clone. The chain recombines TRBV16 with TRBJ2-2, with 10 nucleotides matching TRBD2. The ends lost 3 bases at V and 6 bases at J; junction bases unmatched: 7. This CDR3 is built from 16 residues. Germline assignment: CDR1 KGHSY and CDR2 FQNENV. Here the CDR3 DNA reads TGTGCCAGCAGCCATCCAGCGGGAGGGCCGGCCGGGGAGCTGTTTTTT. As protein: CASSHPAGGPAGELFF.

This clone appeared a few times. The chain has TRBV4-1 and TRBJ2-2; 12 bases align to TRBD1. This CDR3 contains 18 residues. Germline V gene sequence: CDR1 MGHRA, CDR2 YSYEKL. The J segment lost 4 bases and the V segment lost 4 bases, leaving 10 bases of the junction unmatched. The CDR3 loop reads CASSLPGQGAIRTGELFF. Written as DNA, the CDR3 is TGCGCCAGCAGCCTTCCGGGACAGGGGGCGATTCGCACCGGGGAGCTGTTTTTT.

The V call is TRBV4-2, the J call TRBJ2-7; 9 bases match TRBD2. This CDR3 contains 15 residues. J was trimmed by 5 bases and V by 0 bases; bases with no gene match: 5. Germline V gives CDR1 LGHNA, CDR2 YNFKEQ. The CDR3 nucleotides read TGTGCCAGCAGCCAAGATCAGCGGGAGGAGAACGAGCAGTACTTC. Translating gives CASSQDQREENEQYF.

The chain couples TRBV11-2 to TRBJ2-2, with 8 bases fitting TRBD2. The CDR3 is 17 amino acids. Germline V gene data show CDR1 as SGHAT and CDR2 as FQNNGV. With V trimmed by 4 bases and J by 7 bases, 14 bases remained unmatched. DNA of the CDR3: TGTGCCAGCAGCTCGAAAGCGGGAGCGTATTTGGACGGGGAGCTGTTTTTT. This gives the protein CASSSKAGAYLDGELFF.

V usage is TRBV13 and J usage is TRBJ2-5; the match to TRBD2 covers 7 bases. V lost 5 bases to trimming and J lost 1 base; unmatched junction nucleotides: 4. Germline V gene data show CDR1 as PRHDT and CDR2 as FYEKMQ (reference sequence). The CDR3 consists of 14 residues. The CDR3 sequence is CASSHPSGQETQYF. As DNA, the CDR3 is TGTGCCAGCAGCCATCCTAGCGGCCAAGAGACCCAGTACTTC.

This chain links TRBV5-4 with TRBJ2-1; 9 bases agree with TRBD1. CDR3 length: 16 residues. The germline gives CDR1 SGHNT, CDR2 YYREEE (reference sequence). With V trimmed by 4 bases and J by 8 bases, 13 bases remained unmatched. CDR3 loop: CASSPYSGTGFDEQFF. Written as DNA, the CDR3 is TGTGCCAGCAGCCCATACTCCGGGACAGGGTTCGATGAGCAGTTCTTC.

This chain uses TRBV18 with TRBJ1-1; a possible D gene is TRBD1 (6 bases). Per germline, CDR1 KGHSH and CDR2 LQKENI. Deletions cut 1 base from V and 0 bases from J, with 15 bases between. This CDR3 comprises 17 residues. CDR3 in DNA: TGTGCCAGCTCACCACAGAAAGGGACAAGCATGAACACTGAAGCTTTCTTT. It encodes CASSPQKGTSMNTEAFF.

The gene calls are TRBV4-3 and TRBJ2-7; 10 bases are a match to TRBD2. Germline V CDR1 and CDR2: LGHNA, YSLEER. V shed 3 bases, J shed 4 bases, and the junction held 12 bases outside the gene matches. The CDR3 sequence is 17 residues long. CDR3 protein: CASSHNHLRTSGYEQYF. The CDR3 DNA reads TGCGCCAGCAGCCACAACCATTTAAGGACTAGCGGTTACGAGCAGTACTTC.

In nucleotides, the CDR3 is TGTGCCAGCAGTCTTAGCGGCTCTACCTACGAGCAGTACTTC. As protein: CASSLSGSTYEQYF. The V gene is TRBV2, the J gene TRBJ2-7; tentatively, D is TRBD2 (6 bases). CDR3 length: 14 amino acids. V lost 5 bases, J lost 2 bases, and 13 bases lay in between. Per germline, CDR1 SNHLY and CDR2 FYNNEI. Filled out from reference TRBV2 and TRBJ2-7, the complete variable domain reads EPEVTQTPSHQVTQMGQEVILRCVPISNHLYFYWYRQILGQKVEFLVSFYNNEISEKSEIFDDQFSVERPDGSNFTLKIRSTKLEDSAMYFCASSLSGSTYEQYFGPGTRLTVT.